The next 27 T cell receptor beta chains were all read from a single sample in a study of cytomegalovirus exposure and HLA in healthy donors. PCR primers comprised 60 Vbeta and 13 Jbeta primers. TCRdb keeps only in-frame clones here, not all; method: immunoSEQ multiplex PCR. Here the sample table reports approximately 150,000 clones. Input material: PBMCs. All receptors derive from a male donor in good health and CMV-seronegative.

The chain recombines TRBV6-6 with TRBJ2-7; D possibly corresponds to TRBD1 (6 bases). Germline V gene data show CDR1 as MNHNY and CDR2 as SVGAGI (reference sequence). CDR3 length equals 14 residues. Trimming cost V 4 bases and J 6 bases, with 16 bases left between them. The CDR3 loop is CASSSTSGVSEQYF. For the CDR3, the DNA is TGTGCCAGCAGTTCGACCTCAGGGGTTTCCGAGCAGTACTTC.

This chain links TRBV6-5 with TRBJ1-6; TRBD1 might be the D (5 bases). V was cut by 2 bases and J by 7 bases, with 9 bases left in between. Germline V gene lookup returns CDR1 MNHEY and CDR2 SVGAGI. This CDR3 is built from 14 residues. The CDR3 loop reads CASSYGSGNSPLHF. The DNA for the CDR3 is TGTGCCAGCAGTTACGGGTCAGGGAATTCACCCCTCCACTTT.

This CDR3 is CASSIDGRHSNEQFF. CDR3 DNA sequence: TGTGCCAGTAGTATTGACGGGAGACATTCTAATGAGCAGTTCTTC. J is TRBJ2-1 and V is TRBV19; a weak D match, TRBD2 (6 bases). The CDR3 sequence is 15 residues long. Trimming left V 3 bases short and J 7 bases short, with 16 bases between. From germline, CDR1 is LNHDA and CDR2 SQIVND (reference sequence). The full variable domain, completed using reference TRBV19 and TRBJ2-1, is DGGITQSPKYLFRKEGQNVTLSCEQNLNHDAMYWYRQDPGQGLRLIYYSQIVNDFQKGDIAEGYSVSREKKESFPLTVTSAQKNPTAFYLCASSIDGRHSNEQFFGPGTRLTVL.

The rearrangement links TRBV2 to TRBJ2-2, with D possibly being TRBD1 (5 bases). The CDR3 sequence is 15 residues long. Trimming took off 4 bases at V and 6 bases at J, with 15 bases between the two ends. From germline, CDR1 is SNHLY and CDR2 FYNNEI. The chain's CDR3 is CASSAGRVFPGELFF. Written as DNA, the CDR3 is TGTGCCAGCAGTGCAGGCAGGGTTTTCCCCGGGGAGCTGTTTTTT.

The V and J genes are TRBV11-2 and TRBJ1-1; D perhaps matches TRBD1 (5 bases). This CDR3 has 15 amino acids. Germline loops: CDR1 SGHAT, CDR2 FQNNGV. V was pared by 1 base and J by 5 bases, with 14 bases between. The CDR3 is CASSLAGGVGTEAFF. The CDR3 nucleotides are TGTGCCAGCAGCTTAGCCGGGGGTGTTGGGACTGAAGCTTTCTTT.

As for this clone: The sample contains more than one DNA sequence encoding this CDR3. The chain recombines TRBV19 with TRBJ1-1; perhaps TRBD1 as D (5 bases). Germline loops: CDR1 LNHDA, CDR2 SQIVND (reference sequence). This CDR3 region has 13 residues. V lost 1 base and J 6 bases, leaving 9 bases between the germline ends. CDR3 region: CASSIAGGAEAFF. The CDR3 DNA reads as TGTGCCAGTAGTATAGCGGGGGGGGCTGAAGCTTTCTTT.

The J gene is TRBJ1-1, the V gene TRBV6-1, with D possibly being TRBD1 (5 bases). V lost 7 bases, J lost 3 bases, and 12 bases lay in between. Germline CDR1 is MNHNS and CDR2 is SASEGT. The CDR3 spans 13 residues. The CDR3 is CASNRGGDTEAFF. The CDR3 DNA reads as TGTGCCAGCAATAGGGGAGGGGACACTGAAGCTTTCTTT.

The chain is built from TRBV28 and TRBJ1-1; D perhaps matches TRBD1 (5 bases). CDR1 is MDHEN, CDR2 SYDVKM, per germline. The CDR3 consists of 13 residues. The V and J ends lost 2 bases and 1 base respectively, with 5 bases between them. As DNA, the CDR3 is TGTGCCAGCAGTTTAAGGGGGAACACTGAAGCTTTCTTT. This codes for CASSLRGNTEAFF.

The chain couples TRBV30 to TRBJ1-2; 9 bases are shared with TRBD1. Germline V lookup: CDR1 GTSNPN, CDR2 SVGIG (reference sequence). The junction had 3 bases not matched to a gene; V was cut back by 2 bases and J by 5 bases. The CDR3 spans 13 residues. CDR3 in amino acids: CAWSSGTGYGYTF. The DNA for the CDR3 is TGTGCCTGGAGTTCCGGGACAGGGTATGGCTACACCTTC.

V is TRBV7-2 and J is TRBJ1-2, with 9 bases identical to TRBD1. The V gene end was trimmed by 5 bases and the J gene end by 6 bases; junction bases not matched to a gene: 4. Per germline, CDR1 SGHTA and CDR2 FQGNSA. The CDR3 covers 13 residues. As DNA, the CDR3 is TGTGCCAGCAGCGAGGACAGGGGTGATGGCTACACCTTC. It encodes CASSEDRGDGYTF.

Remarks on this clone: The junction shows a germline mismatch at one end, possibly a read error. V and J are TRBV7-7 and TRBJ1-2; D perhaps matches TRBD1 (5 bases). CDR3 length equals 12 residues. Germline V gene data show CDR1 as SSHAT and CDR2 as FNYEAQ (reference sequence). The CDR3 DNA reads TGTGCTAGCACCCCAGGGCGCTATGGCTACACCTTC. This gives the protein CASTPGRYGYTF. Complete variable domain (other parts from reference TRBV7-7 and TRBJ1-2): GAGVSQSPRYKVTKRGQDVTLRCDPISSHATLYWYQQALGQGPEFLTYFNYEAQPDKSGLPSDRFSAERPEGSISTLTIQRTEQRDSAMYRCASTPGRYGYTFGSGTRLTVV.

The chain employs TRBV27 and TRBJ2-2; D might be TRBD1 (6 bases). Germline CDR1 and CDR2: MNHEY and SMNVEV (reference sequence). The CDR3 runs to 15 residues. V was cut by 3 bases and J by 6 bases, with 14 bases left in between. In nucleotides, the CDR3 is TGTGCCAGCAGTTTTGGGTCAGGGGCTCCCGGGGAGCTGTTTTTT. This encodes CASSFGSGAPGELFF.

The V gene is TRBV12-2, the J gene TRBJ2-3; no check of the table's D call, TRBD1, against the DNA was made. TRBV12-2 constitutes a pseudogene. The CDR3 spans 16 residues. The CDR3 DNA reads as TGTGCAAGTCGCTTGAGACAGAGACTTGGGAAGGAAACGCAGTATTTT. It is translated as CASRLRQRLGKETQYF.

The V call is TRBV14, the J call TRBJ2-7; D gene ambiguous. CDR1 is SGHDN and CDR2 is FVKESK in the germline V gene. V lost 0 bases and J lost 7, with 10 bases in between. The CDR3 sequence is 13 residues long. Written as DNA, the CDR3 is TGTGCCAGCAGCCAAGATTTGGCAGGAGAGCAGTACTTC. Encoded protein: CASSQDLAGEQYF.

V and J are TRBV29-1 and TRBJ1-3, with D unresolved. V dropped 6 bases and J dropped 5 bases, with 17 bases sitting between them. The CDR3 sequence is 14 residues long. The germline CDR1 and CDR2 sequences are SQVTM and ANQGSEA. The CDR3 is CSVKFGETRNTIYF. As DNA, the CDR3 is TGCAGCGTCAAATTTGGGGAGACGAGAAACACCATATATTTT. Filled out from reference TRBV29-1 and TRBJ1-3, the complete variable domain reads SAVISQKPSRDICQRGTSLTIQCQVDSQVTMMFWYRQQPGQSLTLIATANQGSEATYESGFVIDKFPISRPNLTFSTLTVSNMSPEDSSIYLCSVKFGETRNTIYFGEGSWLTVV.

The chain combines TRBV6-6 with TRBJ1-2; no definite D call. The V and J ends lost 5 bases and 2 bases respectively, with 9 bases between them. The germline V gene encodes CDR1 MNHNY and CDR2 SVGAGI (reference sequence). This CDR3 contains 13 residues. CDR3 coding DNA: TGTGCCAGCAGTCCACGACTGAACTATGGCTACACCTTC. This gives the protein CASSPRLNYGYTF.

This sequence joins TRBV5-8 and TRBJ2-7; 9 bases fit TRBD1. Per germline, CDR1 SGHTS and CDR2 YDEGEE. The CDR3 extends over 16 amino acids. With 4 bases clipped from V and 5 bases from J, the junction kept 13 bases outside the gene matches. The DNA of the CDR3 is TGTGCCAGCAGCCGAGCCCTGGGGACAGGGATCCACGAGCAGTACTTC. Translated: CASSRALGTGIHEQYF. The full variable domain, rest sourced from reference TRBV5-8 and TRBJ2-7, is EAGVTQSPTHLIKTRGQQATLRCSPISGHTSVYWYQQALGLGLQFLLWYDEGEERNRGNFPPRFSGRQFPNYSSELNVNALELEDSALYLCASSRALGTGIHEQYFGPGTRLTVT.

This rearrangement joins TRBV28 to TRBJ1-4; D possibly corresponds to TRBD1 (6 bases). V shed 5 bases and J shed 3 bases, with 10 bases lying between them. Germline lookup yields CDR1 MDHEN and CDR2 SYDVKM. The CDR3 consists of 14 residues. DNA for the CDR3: TGTGCCAGCAGTACAGGGCTCTCTAATGAAAAACTGTTTTTT. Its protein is CASSTGLSNEKLFF.

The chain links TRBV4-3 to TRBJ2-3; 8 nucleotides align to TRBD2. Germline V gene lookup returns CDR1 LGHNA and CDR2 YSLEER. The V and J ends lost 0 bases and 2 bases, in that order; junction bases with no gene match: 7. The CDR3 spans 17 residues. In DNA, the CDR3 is TGCGCCAGCAGCCAAGATGTGGTAGCGGGGTTCACAGATACGCAGTATTTT. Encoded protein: CASSQDVVAGFTDTQYF.

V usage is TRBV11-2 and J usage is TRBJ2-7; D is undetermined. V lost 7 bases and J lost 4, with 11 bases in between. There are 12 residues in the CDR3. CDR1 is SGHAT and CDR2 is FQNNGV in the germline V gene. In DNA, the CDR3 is TGTGCCAGCAAACTTTTGGAGTACGAGCAGTACTTC. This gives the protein CASKLLEYEQYF.

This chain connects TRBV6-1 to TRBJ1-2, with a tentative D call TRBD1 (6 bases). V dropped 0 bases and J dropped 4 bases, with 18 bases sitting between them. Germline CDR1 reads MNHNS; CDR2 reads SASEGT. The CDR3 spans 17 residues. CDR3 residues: CASSEAPLGALAYGYTF. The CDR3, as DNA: TGTGCCAGCAGTGAAGCTCCTTTGGGGGCCCTGGCCTATGGCTACACCTTC.

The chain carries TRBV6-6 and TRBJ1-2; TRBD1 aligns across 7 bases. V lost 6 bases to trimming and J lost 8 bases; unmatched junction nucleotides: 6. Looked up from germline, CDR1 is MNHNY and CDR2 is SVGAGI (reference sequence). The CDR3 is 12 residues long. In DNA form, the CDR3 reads TGTGCCAGCAGCGAATACAGGGGCGGCTACACCTTC. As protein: CASSEYRGGYTF.

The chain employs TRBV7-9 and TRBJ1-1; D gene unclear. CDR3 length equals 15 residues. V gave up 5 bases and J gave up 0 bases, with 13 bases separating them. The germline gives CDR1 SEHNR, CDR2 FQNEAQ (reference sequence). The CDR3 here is CASSPRGTLNTEAFF. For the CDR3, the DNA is TGTGCCAGCAGCCCTCGGGGAACTTTGAACACTGAAGCTTTCTTT. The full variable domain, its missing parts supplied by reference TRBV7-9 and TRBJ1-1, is DTGVSQNPRHKITKRGQNVTFRCDPISEHNRLYWYRQTLGQGPEFLTYFQNEAQLEKSRLLSDRFSAERPKGSFSTLEIQRTEQGDSAMYLCASSPRGTLNTEAFFGQGTRLTVV.

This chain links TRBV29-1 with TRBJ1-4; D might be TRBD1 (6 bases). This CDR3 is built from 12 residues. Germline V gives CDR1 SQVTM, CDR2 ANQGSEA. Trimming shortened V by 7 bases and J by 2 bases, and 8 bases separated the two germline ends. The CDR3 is CSGGHTNEKLFF. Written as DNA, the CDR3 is TGCAGCGGGGGGCACACTAATGAAAAACTGTTTTTT.

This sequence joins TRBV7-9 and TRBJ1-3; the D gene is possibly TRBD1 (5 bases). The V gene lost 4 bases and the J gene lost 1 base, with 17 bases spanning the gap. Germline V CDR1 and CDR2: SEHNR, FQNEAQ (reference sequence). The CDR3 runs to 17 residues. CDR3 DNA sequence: TGTGCCAGCAGCTCAGTGGGGTCAGGGCGTTCTGGAAACACCATATATTTT. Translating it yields CASSSVGSGRSGNTIYF.

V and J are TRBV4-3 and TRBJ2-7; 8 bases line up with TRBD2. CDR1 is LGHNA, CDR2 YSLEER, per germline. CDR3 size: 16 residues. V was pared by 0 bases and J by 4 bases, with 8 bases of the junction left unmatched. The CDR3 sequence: CASSQDRGRGAYEQYF. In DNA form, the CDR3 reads TGCGCCAGCAGCCAAGATCGAGGGCGGGGGGCTTACGAGCAGTACTTC.

The CDR3 coding sequence is TGTGCCAGCTCACCGCTATCCACCTCGGCGGGGGCGGTAACCTATAATTCACCCCTCCACTTT. It encodes CASSPLSTSAGAVTYNSPLHF. The gene calls are TRBV18 and TRBJ1-6, with D possibly matching TRBD1 (6 bases). Trimming stripped 3 bases from V and 2 bases from J, with 26 bases between. This CDR3 has 21 amino acids. From germline, CDR1 is KGHSH and CDR2 LQKENI.